This TCR beta chain was identified in a study of shared clonotypes between healthy human individuals. Concerning this clone: The junction departs from the called germline gene at one end, perhaps through a read error.

Selected positively for CCR7 and CD45RO-negative, naive CD8 cells excluded terminally differentiated effector memory CD45RA+ cells. The repertoire was sequenced with immunoSEQ multiplex PCR; TCRdb's copy has only in-frame clones and lacks some. This sample carries just over 2,000,000 clones, just under 95% of them seen once, and the ten largest clones take roughly 1.1%. Sequencing was performed on naive CD8+ T cells sorted from blood. The sequence was collected from a man between 18 and 29 years old in good health.

CDR3 sequence reads: CASSLAGGISYEQYF. The CDR3 nucleotides are TGTGCCAGCAGCCTAGCGGGGGGCATCTCCTACGAGCAGTACTTC. This chain uses TRBV7-8 with TRBJ2-7; the match to TRBD2 covers 11 bases. In germline, CDR1 is SGHVS, CDR2 FQNEAQ. This CDR3 has 15 residues.